The TCR beta chain described here comes from a study of T cells in Graves' hyperthyroidism and ophthalmopathy (dated by TCRdb to about 2019). For the wider study: TCR V-J signatures able to tell the groups apart were searched for in a discovery cohort of 100 patients, of whom 43 had Graves' ophthalmopathy and roughly 59 had stable Graves' hyperthyroidism. Prospective prediction of ophthalmopathy was tested in an independent validation cohort consisting of fewer than 20 hyperthyroidism patients and approximately 16 patients who later progressed to ophthalmopathy. The paper reports TCR Vbeta CDR3 sequencing of some 140 peripheral blood samples: around 41 ophthalmopathy, about 75 hyperthyroidism and approximately 17 progressor patients. In addition, the study compared T-cell repertoires in thyroid tissue and in blood from about 6 Graves' hyperthyroidism patients. Following sampling, methimazole starting at 30 mg daily was given to hyperthyroidism patients, and high-dose intravenous methylprednisolone was given to ophthalmopathy patients. For training and testing, the 80 to 100 patients in the discovery cohort were randomly divided in a 7:3 ratio.

The study excluded patients with uncontrolled infections, other autoimmune diseases, pregnancy or lactation. Clinical symptoms, serum thyroxine and TRAb, thyroid ultrasound, and orbital computed tomography formed the basis for the diagnoses. Total RNA was extracted with Trizol reagent, and quality was checked on an Agilent 2100 Bioanalyzer. The TCR beta CDR3 regions were amplified from the RNA transcripts. The first round of RT-PCR for the TCR CDR3 was performed with the HTBI primer set and the Qiagen OneStep RT-PCR kit. The libraries were constructed in a second round of multiplex PCR and then size-selected and purified. The libraries were sequenced on an Illumina HiSeq2000 using paired-end 100 bp reads. As for the authors' bioinformatics: SOAPnuke was used to process the raw data, with reads discarded if the reads contained adapters or uncalled bases, had a mean Phred below 15, or lacked an exact constant-primer or identifier match. COPE v1.2.5 was used to merge the high-quality paired reads, and each unique nucleotide sequence was defined as a clonotype. Clonotypes were aligned to IMGT TRBV, TRBD and TRBJ reference segments using MiTCR v1.1. Analysis was restricted to V-J combinations with a frequency above 0.0001, which covered just over 98% of repertoires. A TCS score was defined as the ratio between F50 (clonal expansion) and ExV (chaos), using BLOSUM62-based TCRdist between CDR3 peptides within each V-J. Welch's t-statistics and random forest reduced around 520 V-J features to roughly 13, which were used in a naive Bayes classifier (R e1071). The similarity between thyroid and blood repertoires was quantified using the Morisita-Horn index. TCRdb reworked the public reads: Q25 trimming with fastp, MiXCR clone assembly, productive beta chains retained. Every entry covers one CDR3 protein and lists the most common genes and DNA from its rows. The V and J calls here are based on TCRdb, not the publication. The sample table holds a few hundred thousand distinct CDR3 sequences, of which approximately 49% were seen once. Approximately 44% of the sample goes to the ten largest clones.

This clonotype occurred many times. Its antigen is currently not known. Per-base qualities were not stored, and no clone one base away is much larger. According to the germline V gene, CDR1 reads SGHTS and CDR2 reads YDEGEE. The CDR3 covers 15 residues, taking in both the cysteine and the phenylalanine. Here the CDR3 DNA is all that survives: 45 bases in frame from base 1. At the junction V is shortened by 6 bases and J by 4 bases; bases outside the gene matches: 10. General conclusions and limits of the study: During validation, the model predicted progression to ophthalmopathy a median of approximately 7 months ahead of onset, with around 70% sensitivity and 72% to 80% specificity. A 13 V-J signature model separated ophthalmopathy from stable hyperthyroidism, with nearly 90% sensitivity and about 81% specificity in cross-validation and 80%/75% in testing. Blood samples also contained most of the expanded thyroid clonotypes (frequency above 0.001), which suggests that blood repertoires may reflect thyroid immune responses. No statistical method was used to set the sample size in advance, and investigators knew the group allocation.

The sample was peripheral blood or thyroid tissue (not recorded which). This TCR was recovered from an adult woman with Graves' disease, either hyperthyroidism or ophthalmopathy (not recorded which). The V gene is TRBV5-8 and the J gene is TRBJ1-1, with 9 bases matching TRBD1. The DNA sequence reads TGTGCCAGCAACAGCCGGGACAGGGATGTCACTGAAGCTTTCTTT. This sequence encodes CASNSRDRDVTEAFF.